Shown below are 17 T cell receptor beta chains from a single sample sequenced in a study of T-cell memory formation after mild COVID-19. TCRdb fed the 5' RACE reads into MiXCR, producing one record per CDR3 protein. The sample contains around 310,000 distinct CDR3 sequences, around 15% of which appear only once. Sequenced: PBMCs or a T cell subset sorted from them (not recorded which). The receptors derive from a man aged 18 to 30 who had mild COVID-19 (a few samples of this study predate the infection). Cell type and time point are not known.

There are a few counts of this clonotype. The genes are TRBV4-3 and TRBJ2-1, with D tentatively TRBD2 (6 bases). CDR1 and CDR2 from the germline V gene are LGHNA and YSLEER. The CDR3 length is 15 residues. V lost 3 bases, J lost 7 bases, and 16 bases lay in between. The CDR3 DNA reads as TGCGCCAGCAGCCACTCTGCCGGGGGTGAAAATGAGCAGTTCTTC. It translates to CASSHSAGGENEQFF.

This CDR3 is CASSFRASTSYNEQFF. The DNA of the CDR3 is TGTGCCAGCAGCTTCCGGGCCTCCACCTCCTACAATGAGCAGTTCTTC. The V gene is TRBV7-6, the J gene TRBJ2-1; D unresolved. The V end lost 3 bases, the J end lost 0 bases, and 12 bases lay between the germline ends. Germline-derived CDR1 and CDR2 are SGHVS and FNYEAQ. The CDR3 contains 16 residues.

There are a few counts of this clonotype. The rearrangement joins TRBV24-1 to TRBJ1-4, with unresolved D. Germline CDR1 and CDR2: KGHDR and SFDVKD. The V end lost 0 bases, the J end lost 8 bases, and 3 bases lay between the germline ends. The CDR3 consists of 12 residues. This CDR3 is CATSDLNEKLFF. DNA of the CDR3: TGTGCCACCAGTGATTTGAACGAAAAACTGTTTTTT.

This clonotype was seen only a few times. The CDR3 DNA is TGTGCCAGCAGGAATCAAGATACGCAGTATTTT. Encoded protein: CASRNQDTQYF. V usage is TRBV12-3 or TRBV12-4 and J usage is TRBJ2-3; D is undetermined. V was trimmed by 6 bases and J by 5 bases, leaving 6 bases between them. The CDR3 length is 11 residues.

The V and J genes are TRBV7-2 and TRBJ2-1; 7 bases are a match to TRBD2. Per germline, CDR1 SGHTA and CDR2 FQGNSA. Unmatched junction bases numbered 13, after V lost 10 bases and J lost 7 bases. The CDR3 totals 14 residues. This CDR3 is CANQPSLAANEQFF. Here the CDR3 DNA reads TGTGCCAACCAACCTAGTCTAGCGGCGAATGAGCAGTTCTTC. Full variable domain (outside the CDR3, taken from reference TRBV7-2 and TRBJ2-1): GAGVSQSPSNKVTEKGKDVELRCDPISGHTALYWYRQSLGQGLEFLIYFQGNSAPDKSGLPSDRFSAERTGGSVSTLTIQRTQQEDSAVYLCANQPSLAANEQFFGPGTRLTVL.

This sequence joins TRBV7-3 and TRBJ2-7; 10 bases line up with TRBD2. V lost 5 bases, J lost 0 bases, and 4 bases stayed unmatched. The CDR3 sequence is 15 residues long. Per germline, CDR1 SGHTA and CDR2 FQGTGA. CDR3 DNA sequence: TGTGCCAGCAGCGTCTTAGCGGGGGGCTCCTACGAGCAGTACTTC. The encoded protein is CASSVLAGGSYEQYF. Based on the CDR3 plus reference TRBV7-3 and TRBJ2-7, the full variable domain is GAGVSQTPSNKVTEKGKYVELRCDPISGHTALYWYRQSLGQGPEFLIYFQGTGAADDSGLPNDRFFAVRPEGSVSTLKIQRTERGDSAVYLCASSVLAGGSYEQYFGPGTRLTVT.

This clonotype appeared a few times. The V gene is TRBV7-3, the J gene TRBJ2-1, with 11 bases matching TRBD2. The germline gives CDR1 SGHTA, CDR2 FQGTGA. V lost 5 bases and J lost 9; bases outside the gene matches: 12. The CDR3 extends over 16 amino acids. For the CDR3, the DNA is TGTGCCAGCAGCCCACATAGCGGGGGGGCTGGAAGTGAGCAGTTCTTC. Its translation is CASSPHSGGAGSEQFF.

Only a few counts were recorded for this clonotype. The chain combines TRBV11-2 with TRBJ2-7; no clear D. The CDR3 length is 12 residues. Germline CDR1 is SGHAT and CDR2 is FQNNGV. CDR3 sequence reads: CASSLGSFEQYV. CDR3 coding DNA: TGTGCCAGCAGCTTAGGATCCTTCGAGCAGTACGTC.

The chain employs TRBV12-3 or TRBV12-4 and TRBJ1-1; D is unresolved. The V gene lost 6 bases and the J gene lost 4 bases, with 12 bases spanning the gap. This CDR3 has 13 amino acids. Here the CDR3 reads CASSEILGTEAFF. Here the CDR3 DNA reads TGTGCCAGCAGCGAGATCCTGGGCACTGAAGCTTTCTTT.

This clonotype has only a few counts. The V gene is TRBV6-5, the J gene TRBJ2-7; D not resolved. V was cut by 8 bases and J by 7 bases, with 27 bases left in between. The CDR3 contains 16 residues. CDR1 MNHEY and CDR2 SVGAGI come from the germline V gene. CDR3 DNA sequence: TGTGCCAGCGGTCCAACCGCACTGTACGTGGTTTCGGAGCAGTACTTC. Its translation: CASGPTALYVVSEQYF.

V and J are TRBV6-2 or TRBV6-3 and TRBJ2-7; D is undetermined. V was pared by 6 bases and J by 1 base, with 4 bases between. This CDR3 is built from 11 residues. Germline V gives CDR1 MNHEY, CDR2 SVGEGT. The CDR3 nucleotides are TGTGCCAGCAGAGCTTCCTACGAGCAGTACTTC. It encodes CASRASYEQYF.

The chain uses TRBV10-3 and TRBJ2-3; the D gene is possibly TRBD2 (6 bases). The CDR3 length is 15 residues. V was clipped by 0 bases and J by 4 bases, with 11 bases between them. In germline, CDR1 is ENHRY, CDR2 SYGVKD. DNA for the CDR3: TGTGCCATCAGTGAGTCGTGGCGGGGATCAGATACGCAGTATTTT. Protein: CAISESWRGSDTQYF.

This clonotype has just a few counts. The rearrangement links TRBV6-5 to TRBJ1-1, with TRBD1 matching over 12 bases. This CDR3 region has 15 residues. Trimming took 2 bases from V and 2 from J; bases not matched to a gene: 0. Germline V gene data show CDR1 as MNHEY and CDR2 as SVGAGI. The CDR3 DNA reads TGTGCCAGCAGTTACGGGACAGGGGGCAACACTGAAGCTTTCTTT. Its protein product is CASSYGTGGNTEAFF.

This clonotype was counted only a few times. This sequence joins TRBV11-2 and TRBJ1-2, with D hard to call. V lost 1 base and J 7 bases, leaving 16 bases between the germline ends. The CDR3 sequence is 15 residues long. In germline, CDR1 is SGHAT, CDR2 FQNNGV. CDR3 nucleotide sequence: TGTGCCAGCAGCTTAGGATTGAGGGCGTCGGCTGGCTACACCTTC. It translates to CASSLGLRASAGYTF.

The rearrangement uses TRBV5-1 and TRBJ2-5; D is ambiguous. CDR1 is SGHRS and CDR2 is YFSETQ in the germline V gene. The CDR3 length is 15 residues. Trimming pared 4 bases from V and 0 bases from J, leaving 13 bases between. The CDR3 here is CASSPETRHQETQYF. As DNA, the CDR3 is TGCGCCAGCAGCCCCGAGACAAGACACCAAGAGACCCAGTACTTC.

This clonotype was picked up a small number of times. The V call is TRBV7-3, the J call TRBJ2-5; TRBD2 agrees at 8 bases. The CDR3 sequence is 16 residues long. J lost 5 bases, V lost 4 bases, and 12 bases had no gene match. Germline V gene lookup returns CDR1 SGHTA and CDR2 FQGTGA. The CDR3 reads CASSSEGGRGGETQYF. CDR3 coding DNA: TGTGCCAGCAGCTCCGAAGGGGGACGGGGGGGCGAGACCCAGTACTTC.

In this sample, this clonotype turned up a few times. This chain connects TRBV5-1 to TRBJ2-3; tentative D call: TRBD2 (6 bases). Germline CDR1 and CDR2: SGHRS and YFSETQ. This CDR3 has 15 residues. The V and J ends lost 0 bases and 6 bases respectively, with 14 bases between them. CDR3 DNA: TGCGCCAGCAGCTTGGAGGCGGGGCGGCGGGATACGCAGTATTTT. This sequence encodes CASSLEAGRRDTQYF.